This T cell receptor beta chain was observed in a study of T cell repertoires in cytomegalovirus infection. About the study: Well-studied HLA-B-restricted CMV epitopes were used in the study alongside recently identified HLA-C-restricted ones. From public TCR beta signatures came an indication of both CMV infection and matching HLA type. Overall study findings and caveats: There were carriers of CMV plus the relevant HLA, and cumulative public TCR beta family frequency identified them. Dominant in the ex vivo response were TCR beta clonotypes restricted by HLA-C and specific for CMV.

From germline, CDR1 is SGHVS and CDR2 FNYEAQ. Trimming stripped 4 bases from V and 1 base from J, with 11 bases between. The CDR3 totals 15 residues. Of note for this clonotype: Its antigen is still unknown.

TCRdb reprocessed the reads via MiXCR and lists one record per CDR3 protein. The sample shows some 560,000 distinct CDR3 sequences, around two fifths of them seen only once. The receptor's source is a human donor in good health (CMV status not recorded). Some clones in this sample may be carry-over from other donors' samples. This rearrangement joins TRBV7-6 to TRBJ2-1, with a possible D match to TRBD1 (5 bases). This material consisted of cultured PBMCs, taken from culture after CMV antigen stimulation. CDR3: CASSSRVDSYNEQFF. The CDR3 region has the DNA TGTGCCAGCAGCTCCAGGGTGGATTCCTACAATGAGCAGTTCTTC.